The rows below give T cell receptor beta chains drawn from one sample of a study of T cell repertoires in cytomegalovirus infection. The antigens of these receptors remain unknown. TCRdb ran MiXCR on the reads and lists one entry per CDR3 protein. The sample has approximately 990,000 distinct CDR3 sequences; roughly 31% are singletons. The material was cultured CD8+ T cells from PBMCs, obtained from culture after CMV antigen stimulation. These receptors were collected from a human donor in good health (CMV status not recorded). Some clones in this sample may be carry-over from other donors' samples. Each CDR3 is given with its conserved first and last residue. Fields, in order: CDR3 DNA, CDR3 protein, D gene, clone size, J gene, V gene. The D gene is left open where the match is weak. Clone size is not always given. Where it is, it says once, few, many or a class for expanded clones.

TGTGCCAGCAGTCCCCAGAGGGTCTACGAGCAGTACTTC	CASSPQRVYEQYF	-	few	TRBJ2-7	TRBV27
TGTGCCAGCAGCCCCGAGGTTGGGGCGAGGGCCGGGGAGCTGTTTTTT	CASSPEVGARAGELFF	-	-	TRBJ2-2	TRBV7-9
TGTGCCAGCTCGGGCCGAGCCTACGAGCAGTACTTC	CASSGRAYEQYF	-	many	TRBJ2-7	TRBV6-1
TGTGCCAGCAGCCACCTTCTACTAGCGGGGCAGGAAGAGACCCAGTACTTC	CASSHLLLAGQEETQYF	TRBD2	-	TRBJ2-5	TRBV3-1
TGTGCCAGCAGTAACATACTAGCGGGGGGGAATCCAAACGCCTACGAGCAGTACTTC	CASSNILAGGNPNAYEQYF	TRBD2	few	TRBJ2-7	TRBV27
TGTGCCATCAGAGTCGATACCTACGAGCAGTACTTC	CAIRVDTYEQYF	-	once	TRBJ2-7	TRBV10-3
TGTGCCAGCAGCTTAAACAGGGGTGCAACTAATGAAAAACTGTTTTTT	CASSLNRGATNEKLFF	TRBD1	many	TRBJ1-4	TRBV7-2
TGCAGCGTTCCCCTGACTCAAAGTACGCAGTATTTT	CSVPLTQSTQYF	-	few	TRBJ2-3	TRBV29-1
TGTGCCAGCAGCTTAGAAAGGGGAGGAGGGAACACTGAAGCTTTCTTT	CASSLERGGGNTEAFF	-	-	TRBJ1-1	TRBV7-8
TGTGCCACCTCCTATCGAAGCGGGGAGCTGTTTTTT	CATSYRSGELFF	-	-	TRBJ2-2	TRBV7-6
TGTGCCAGCAGCTTAGGGACTAGCGGGGGGGCCCGCCGGAATGAGCAGTTCTTC	CASSLGTSGGARRNEQFF	TRBD2	-	TRBJ2-1	TRBV7-9
TGTGCCAGCGGGGGGGATTACCAAGAGACCCAGTACTTC	CASGGDYQETQYF	TRBD2	few	TRBJ2-5	TRBV13
TGTGCCAGCAGAGCTCAGGTACCGACCTACAATGAGCAGTTCTTC	CASRAQVPTYNEQFF	-	few	TRBJ2-1	TRBV6-2/TRBV6-3
TGTGCCAGCAGCACTTTTCAGGGGGCGGGAAACACCATATATTTT	CASSTFQGAGNTIYF	TRBD1	many	TRBJ1-3	TRBV7-2
TGTGCCAGCAGCCAAGATTGGCAGGGGGCGCATGAAAAACTGTTTTTT	CASSQDWQGAHEKLFF	TRBD1	few	TRBJ1-4	TRBV4-2
TGCGCCAGCAGCGTACCGGGACAGGGGGCGAGTTTAAATACGCAGTATTTT	CASSVPGQGASLNTQYF	TRBD1	-	TRBJ2-3	TRBV5-1
TGCGCCAGCACTCCCGACAGGTTTGGCTACACCTTC	CASTPDRFGYTF	-	few	TRBJ1-2	TRBV5-1
TGTGCCAGCAGCTTAGCGGGCACCGGGGAGCTGCTTTTT	CASSLAGTGELLF	-	-	TRBJ2-2	TRBV7-2
TGTGCCAGCAGCTTGGCGACAAGCCTCGAAGCTTTCTTT	CASSLATSLEAFF	-	-	TRBJ1-1	TRBV5-6
TGCAGCGATGTCGGGACAGGGGGCACTGAAGCTTTCTTT	CSDVGTGGTEAFF	TRBD1	-	TRBJ1-1	TRBV29-1
TGCGCCAGCAGCCCCCCCCAGGCGGACAGCGCGAACACTGAAGCTTTCTTT	CASSPPQADSANTEAFF	-	few	TRBJ1-1	TRBV4-1
TGTGCCACCGCCTCGACAAGGGTCTTGGGTTACAATGAGCAGTTCTTC	CATASTRVLGYNEQFF	-	few	TRBJ2-1	TRBV15
TGTGCCAGCAGTTTACTCGGGACAGGCCAAGAGACCCAGTACTTC	CASSLLGTGQETQYF	TRBD1	-	TRBJ2-5	TRBV27
TGTGCCAACAGCCCCTCTCTCTACGAGCAGTACTTC	CANSPSLYEQYF	-	-	TRBJ2-7	TRBV7-8
TGTGCCAGCAGCTTAAAGGGGAGAGAGCAGTTCTTC	CASSLKGREQFF	-	many	TRBJ2-1	TRBV7-9
TGCGCCAGCAGCCAGACCCCAGGCTTCACCGGGGAGCTGTTTTTT	CASSQTPGFTGELFF	-	few	TRBJ2-2	TRBV4-1
TGTGCCAGCAGCCCGTCCGTACAGAGCCTTTCCGCCCAGCCCCAGCATTTT	CASSPSVQSLSAQPQHF	-	-	TRBJ1-5	TRBV6-5
TGTGCCAGCAGCCCTCGCCGGAGAGACAATGAGCAGTTCTTC	CASSPRRRDNEQFF	-	-	TRBJ2-1	TRBV13
TGTGCCAGCAGTCTCCGACAGGGGACTTCCCGCGGGGAGCTGTTTTTT	CASSLRQGTSRGELFF	TRBD1	-	TRBJ2-2	TRBV25-1
TGTGCCAGCAGCCCATCTCGGGACAGTATCACCGGGGAGCTGTTTTTT	CASSPSRDSITGELFF	TRBD1	few	TRBJ2-2	TRBV7-2
TGTGCCATCACCACCCGGGGAAACACTGAAGCTTTCTTT	CAITTRGNTEAFF	-	few	TRBJ1-1	TRBV10-3
TGTGCCAGCAGTTACTCGGGGGGGGTGGAGGGCTACACCTTC	CASSYSGGVEGYTF	-	-	TRBJ1-2	TRBV6-5
TGTGCCAGCAGTTTGGGAGACAGTATTCGCTACACCTTC	CASSLGDSIRYTF	-	-	TRBJ1-2	TRBV28
TGCGCCAGCAGCCGCCCCCTTGCGGGACCTAGGGCAGATACGCAGTATTTT	CASSRPLAGPRADTQYF	-	-	TRBJ2-3	TRBV4-1
TGTGCCAGCAGCATCCCCCCCGACAGGGGAGTCTTCTACGAGCAGTACTTC	CASSIPPDRGVFYEQYF	TRBD1	-	TRBJ2-7	TRBV6-6
TGTGCCAGCAGTTTTGTCGGGACATCGAACACTGAAGCTTTCTTT	CASSFVGTSNTEAFF	-	few	TRBJ1-1	TRBV12-3/TRBV12-4
TGTGCCAGCAGCCCTTCGATTTGGGGAGAGGCAGATACGCAGTATTTT	CASSPSIWGEADTQYF	-	many	TRBJ2-3	TRBV7-2
TGTGCCAGCATCGGGTTTGAGGGCTTGAACACTGAAGCTTTCTTT	CASIGFEGLNTEAFF	-	few	TRBJ1-1	TRBV6-6
TGTGCCAGCAGCCCCACCGGGGGTGCTTTCTCCTACGAGCAGTACTTC	CASSPTGGAFSYEQYF	-	-	TRBJ2-7	TRBV5-6
TGTGCCAGCAGCGTTTGGGGAGCCGATGGCTACACCTTC	CASSVWGADGYTF	-	-	TRBJ1-2	TRBV9
TGTGCCATCTCTCAGGGGGACTCCTACAATGAGCAGTTCTTC	CAISQGDSYNEQFF	TRBD1	-	TRBJ2-1	TRBV2
TGTGCCAGCAGTTCACCCCGTCTCGATGAGCAGTTCTTC	CASSSPRLDEQFF	-	-	TRBJ2-1	TRBV6-2/TRBV6-3
TGTGCCAGCAGCTTAATCATCGGAGGGCCTGGAAACACCATATATTTT	CASSLIIGGPGNTIYF	-	-	TRBJ1-3	TRBV7-6
TGCGCCAGCAGCTTGGGAGATCGGGGGCTGGCCACTGAAGCTTTCTTT	CASSLGDRGLATEAFF	-	once	TRBJ1-1	TRBV5-1
TGTGCCAGCAGCATTACCGGGACAGGGACCTACAATGAGCAGTTCTTC	CASSITGTGTYNEQFF	TRBD1	-	TRBJ2-1	TRBV7-3
TGTGCCAGCAGCCCGGGACCGGACTCGAACACTGAAGCTTTCTTT	CASSPGPDSNTEAFF	-	many	TRBJ1-1	TRBV7-2
TGTGCCAGCAGTGAAAGGGACAGAAAGTTCTATGGCTACACCTTC	CASSERDRKFYGYTF	TRBD1	-	TRBJ1-2	TRBV25-1
TGTGCCAGTCAGCTCCAGAGCTCCTACAATGAGCAGTTCTTC	CASQLQSSYNEQFF	-	-	TRBJ2-1	TRBV28
TGTGCCAGCAGCTTCGACAGGGGCGCGGGAAATGAGCAGTTCTTC	CASSFDRGAGNEQFF	TRBD1	-	TRBJ2-1	TRBV11-1
TGCGCCAGCAGCCAACGACTAGCGGGGGGCACAGATACGCAGTATTTT	CASSQRLAGGTDTQYF	TRBD2	-	TRBJ2-3	TRBV4-1
TGTGCCAGCAGTTCCGGGGGGGCGAAGGACTCTGAAGCTTTCTTT	CASSSGGAKDSEAFF	-	once	TRBJ1-1	TRBV11-2
TGTGCCAGCAGCCAGGGATTTCATCAGCCCCAGCATTTT	CASSQGFHQPQHF	-	many	TRBJ1-5	TRBV7-8
TGCAGCGGAAAGACAGGGTCTTCGGCTGAGCAGTACTTC	CSGKTGSSAEQYF	TRBD1	-	TRBJ2-7	TRBV29-1